The 11 T cell receptor beta chains below come from one sample, sequenced in a study of shared clonotypes between healthy human individuals. In the naive CD8 group, cells lacked CD45RO and were positively selected for CCR7, so terminally differentiated effector memory CD45RA+ cells were left out. Here immunoSEQ multiplex PCR was the method, and the copy in TCRdb shows in-frame clones only, minus some. The sample lists roughly 890,000 clones, about 92% occurring once. Sample: naive CD8+ T cells sorted from blood. These receptors all come from a man aged 25-40 years in good health.

J is TRBJ2-7 and V is TRBV6-5, with 7 bases that match TRBD1. This CDR3 region has 15 residues. The V gene end was trimmed by 6 bases and the J gene end by 3 bases; junction bases not matched to a gene: 11. Germline V CDR1 and CDR2: MNHEY, SVGAGI. This chain's CDR3 is CASRGARDSFYEQYF. The CDR3 DNA reads TGTGCCAGCAGAGGAGCCCGGGACAGCTTCTACGAGCAGTACTTC.

The V and J genes are TRBV6-1 and TRBJ2-1, with 14 positions matching TRBD2. Germline lookup yields CDR1 MNHNS and CDR2 SASEGT. After removal of 4 bases from V and 3 bases from J, the junction contained 2 bases not matched to a gene. This CDR3 comprises 16 residues. CDR3 amino acids: CASSAGTSGSYNEQFF. The DNA for the CDR3 is TGTGCCAGCAGTGCCGGGACTAGCGGGAGCTACAATGAGCAGTTCTTC.

V gene TRBV2 combines with J gene TRBJ1-5; possible D gene TRBD1, 6 bases. CDR1 and CDR2 from the germline V gene are SNHLY and FYNNEI. Deletions cut 2 bases from V and 7 bases from J, with 15 bases between. This CDR3 is 15 amino acids long. CDR3 residues: CASSEITGPKQPQHF. DNA for the CDR3: TGTGCCAGCAGTGAAATCACAGGGCCTAAGCAGCCCCAGCATTTT.

This chain joins TRBV5-1 and TRBJ1-1, with D maybe TRBD1 (5 bases). V gave up 0 bases and J gave up 7 bases, with 10 bases separating them. CDR1 is SGHRS, CDR2 YFSETQ, per germline. This CDR3 is 13 amino acids long. The CDR3 DNA reads TGCGCCAGCAGCTTGGCCGAGGACATTGAAGCTTTCTTT. Translating gives CASSLAEDIEAFF. The entire variable domain, with the rest obtained from reference TRBV5-1 and TRBJ1-1, is as follows: KAGVTQTPRYLIKTRGQQVTLSCSPISGHRSVSWYQQTPGQGLQFLFEYFSETQRNKGNFPGRFSGRQFSNSRSEMNVSTLELGDSALYLCASSLAEDIEAFFGQGTRLTVV.

The chain recombines TRBV7-9 with TRBJ2-7, with 7 bases fitting TRBD1. CDR1 is SEHNR, CDR2 FQNEAQ, per germline (reference sequence). The CDR3 spans 14 residues. The trim removed 1 base at V and 3 bases at J, leaving 3 bases unmatched. The CDR3 loop is CASSLVDRDYEQYF. CDR3 DNA sequence: TGTGCCAGCAGCTTAGTAGACAGGGACTACGAGCAGTACTTC.

The chain combines TRBV7-8 with TRBJ2-1; 8 bases align to TRBD2. Losses at the gene ends were 5 bases for V and 9 bases for J; bases not matched to a gene: 9. CDR1 and CDR2 from the germline V gene are SGHVS and FQNEAQ. The CDR3 has 14 residues. CDR3 in DNA: TGTGCCAGCAGCGGCGCTAGCGGGTTTGGTGAGCAGTTCTTC. As protein: CASSGASGFGEQFF.

The chain combines TRBV10-1 with TRBJ2-1, with D possibly being TRBD1 (5 bases). The CDR3 length is 16 residues. With 0 bases removed from V and 9 bases from J, the gap between germline ends came to 18 bases. In germline, CDR1 is WNHNN, CDR2 SYGVQD (reference sequence). This chain's CDR3 is CASSESGQIRFFEQFF. The DNA of the CDR3 is TGCGCCAGCAGTGAGTCGGGGCAAATCCGATTTTTTGAGCAGTTCTTC.

This chain joins TRBV19 and TRBJ2-7, with TRBD2 identical over 9 bases. This CDR3 spans 15 amino acids. CDR1 is LNHDA, CDR2 SQIVND, per germline (reference sequence). V lost 2 bases to trimming and J lost 4 bases; unmatched junction nucleotides: 6. CDR3 nucleotides: TGTGCCAGTAGTATACGGGCGGGAGGGCCGTACGAGCAGTACTTC. Translated: CASSIRAGGPYEQYF.

The CDR3: CATRVDRGHGNEQFF. Here the CDR3 DNA reads TGTGCCACCAGGGTTGACAGGGGGCATGGGAATGAGCAGTTCTTC. V is TRBV15 and J is TRBJ2-1; 10 positions match TRBD1. The junction had 9 bases not matched to a gene; V was cut back by 6 bases and J by 7 bases. The germline CDR1 and CDR2 sequences are LNHNV and YYDKDF (reference sequence). The CDR3 extends over 15 amino acids.

The CDR3 DNA follows: TGCGCCAGCAGCCCCTCCCAGGGATACGAGCAGTACTTC. Its protein product is CASSPSQGYEQYF. The chain uses TRBV4-3 and TRBJ2-7; maybe TRBD1 (5 bases). The length of the CDR3 is 13 residues. CDR1 LGHNA and CDR2 YSLEER come from the germline V gene. Trimming pared 4 bases from V and 4 bases from J, leaving 11 bases between.

The chain carries TRBV5-4 and TRBJ2-5, with unresolved D. The germline V and J ends were trimmed by 2 bases and 5 bases, with 10 bases remaining between them. The germline gives CDR1 SGHNT, CDR2 YYREEE (reference sequence). CDR3 length: 13 residues. The CDR3: CASSFAFDETQYF. The CDR3 coding sequence is TGTGCCAGCAGCTTCGCCTTTGACGAGACCCAGTACTTC.